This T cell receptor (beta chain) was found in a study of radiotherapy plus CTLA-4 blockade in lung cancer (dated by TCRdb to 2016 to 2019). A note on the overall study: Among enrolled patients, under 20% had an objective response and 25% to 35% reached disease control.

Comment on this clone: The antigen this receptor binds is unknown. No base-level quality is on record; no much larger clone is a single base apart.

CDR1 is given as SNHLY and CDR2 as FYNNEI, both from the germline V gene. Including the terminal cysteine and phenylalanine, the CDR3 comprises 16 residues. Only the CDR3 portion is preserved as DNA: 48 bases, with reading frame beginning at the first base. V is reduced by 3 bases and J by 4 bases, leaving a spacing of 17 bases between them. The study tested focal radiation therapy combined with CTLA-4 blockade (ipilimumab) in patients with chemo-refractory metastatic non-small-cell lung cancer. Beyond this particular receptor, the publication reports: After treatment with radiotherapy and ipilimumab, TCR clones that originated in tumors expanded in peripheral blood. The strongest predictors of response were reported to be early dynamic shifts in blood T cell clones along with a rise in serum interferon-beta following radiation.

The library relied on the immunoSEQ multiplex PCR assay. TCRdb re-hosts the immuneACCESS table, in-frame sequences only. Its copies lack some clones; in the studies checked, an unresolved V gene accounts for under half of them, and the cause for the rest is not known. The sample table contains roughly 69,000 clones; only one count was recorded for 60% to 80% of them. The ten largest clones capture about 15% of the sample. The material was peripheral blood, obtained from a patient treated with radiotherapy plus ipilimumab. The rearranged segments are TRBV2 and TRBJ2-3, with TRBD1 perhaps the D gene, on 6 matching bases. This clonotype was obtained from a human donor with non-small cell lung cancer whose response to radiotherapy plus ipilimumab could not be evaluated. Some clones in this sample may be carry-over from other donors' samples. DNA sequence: TGTGCCAGCAGTGAGCACAGGGACAAGTACGCAGATACGCAGTATTTT. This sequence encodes CASSEHRDKYADTQYF.